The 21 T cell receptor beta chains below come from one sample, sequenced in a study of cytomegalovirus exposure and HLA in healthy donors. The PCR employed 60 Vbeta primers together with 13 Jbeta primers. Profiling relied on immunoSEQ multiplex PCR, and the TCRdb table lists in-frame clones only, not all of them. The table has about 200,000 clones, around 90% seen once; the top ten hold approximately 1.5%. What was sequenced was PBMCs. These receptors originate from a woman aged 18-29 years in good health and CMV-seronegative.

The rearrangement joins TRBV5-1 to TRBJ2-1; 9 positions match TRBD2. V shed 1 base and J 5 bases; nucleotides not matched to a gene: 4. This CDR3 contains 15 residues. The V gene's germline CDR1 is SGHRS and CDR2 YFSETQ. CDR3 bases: TGCGCCAGCAGCTTGTTGGTAGCGGGGGACAATGAGCAGTTCTTC. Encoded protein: CASSLLVAGDNEQFF.

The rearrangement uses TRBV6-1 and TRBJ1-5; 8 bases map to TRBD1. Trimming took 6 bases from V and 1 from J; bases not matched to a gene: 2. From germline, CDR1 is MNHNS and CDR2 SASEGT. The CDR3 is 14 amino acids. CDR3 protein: CASRGQGSNQPQHF. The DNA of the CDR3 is TGTGCCAGCAGAGGACAGGGAAGCAATCAGCCCCAGCATTTT.

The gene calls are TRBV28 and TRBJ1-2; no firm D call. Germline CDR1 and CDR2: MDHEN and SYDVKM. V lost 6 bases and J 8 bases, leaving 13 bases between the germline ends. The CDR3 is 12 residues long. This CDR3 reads CASRNIERGYTF. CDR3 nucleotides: TGTGCCAGCAGAAACATAGAGCGCGGCTACACCTTC.

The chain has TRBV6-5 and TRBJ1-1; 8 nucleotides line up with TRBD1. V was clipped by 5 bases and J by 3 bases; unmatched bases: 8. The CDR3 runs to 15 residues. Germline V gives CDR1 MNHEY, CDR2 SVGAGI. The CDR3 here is CASSPDRAGDTEAFF. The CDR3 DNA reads TGTGCCAGCAGTCCGGACAGGGCAGGGGACACTGAAGCTTTCTTT.

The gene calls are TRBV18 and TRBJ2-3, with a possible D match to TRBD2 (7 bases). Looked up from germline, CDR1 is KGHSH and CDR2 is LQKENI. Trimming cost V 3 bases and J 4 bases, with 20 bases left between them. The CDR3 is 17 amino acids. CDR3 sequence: CASSPSGWGGSPDTQYF. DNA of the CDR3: TGTGCCAGCTCACCCTCCGGGTGGGGGGGCAGCCCAGATACGCAGTATTTT.

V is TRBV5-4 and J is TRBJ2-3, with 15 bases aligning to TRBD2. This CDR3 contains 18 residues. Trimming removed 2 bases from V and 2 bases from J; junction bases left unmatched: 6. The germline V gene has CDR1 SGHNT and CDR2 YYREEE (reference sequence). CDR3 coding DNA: TGTGCCAGCAGCTTCGGACTAGCGGGGGGGCGGGCCACAGATACGCAGTATTTT. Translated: CASSFGLAGGRATDTQYF.

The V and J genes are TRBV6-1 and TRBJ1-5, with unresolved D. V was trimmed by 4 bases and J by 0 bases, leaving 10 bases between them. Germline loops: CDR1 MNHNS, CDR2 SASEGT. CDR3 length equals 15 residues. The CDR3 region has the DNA TGTGCCAGCAGTGTGTCTCCCGTTAGCAATCAGCCCCAGCATTTT. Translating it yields CASSVSPVSNQPQHF.

The DNA of the CDR3 is TGTGCCAGTACCCGGGGGGGGGACTATCAGCCCCAGCATTTT. Residues: CASTRGGDYQPQHF. The rearrangement links TRBV19 to TRBJ1-5; possibly TRBD1 for D (5 bases). Per germline, CDR1 LNHDA and CDR2 SQIVND (reference sequence). With 7 bases removed from V and 5 bases from J, the gap between germline ends came to 15 bases. There are 14 residues in the CDR3. Supplemented by reference TRBV19 and TRBJ1-5, the full variable domain reads DGGITQSPKYLFRKEGQNVTLSCEQNLNHDAMYWYRQDPGQGLRLIYYSQIVNDFQKGDIAEGYSVSREKKESFPLTVTSAQKNPTAFYLCASTRGGDYQPQHFGDGTRLSIL.

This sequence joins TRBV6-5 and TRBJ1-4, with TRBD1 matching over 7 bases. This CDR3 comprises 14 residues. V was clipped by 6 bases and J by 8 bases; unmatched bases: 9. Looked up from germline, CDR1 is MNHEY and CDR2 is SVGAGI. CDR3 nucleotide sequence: TGTGCCAGCAGCCGGGACAGACGAAAGGAAAAACTGTTTTTT. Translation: CASSRDRRKEKLFF.

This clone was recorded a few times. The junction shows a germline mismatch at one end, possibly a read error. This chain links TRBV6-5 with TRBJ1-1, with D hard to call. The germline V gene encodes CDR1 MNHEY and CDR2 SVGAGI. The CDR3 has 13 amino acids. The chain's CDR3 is CASLHEPNAEAFF. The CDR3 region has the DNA TGTGCCAGCCTTCACGAGCCGAACGCTGAAGCTTTCTTT.

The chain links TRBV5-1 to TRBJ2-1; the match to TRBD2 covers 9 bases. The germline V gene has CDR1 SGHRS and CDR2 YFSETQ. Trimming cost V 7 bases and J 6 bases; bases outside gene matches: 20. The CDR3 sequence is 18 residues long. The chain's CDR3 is CASFRTPAGGSVGNEQFF. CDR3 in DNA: TGCGCCAGCTTTAGGACCCCAGCGGGAGGTTCGGTGGGCAATGAGCAGTTCTTC.

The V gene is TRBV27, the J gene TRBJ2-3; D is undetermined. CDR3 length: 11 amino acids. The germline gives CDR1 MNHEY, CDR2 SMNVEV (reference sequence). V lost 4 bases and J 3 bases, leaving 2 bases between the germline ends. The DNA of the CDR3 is TGTGCCAGCAGTTCAACAGATACGCAGTATTTT. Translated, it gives CASSSTDTQYF.

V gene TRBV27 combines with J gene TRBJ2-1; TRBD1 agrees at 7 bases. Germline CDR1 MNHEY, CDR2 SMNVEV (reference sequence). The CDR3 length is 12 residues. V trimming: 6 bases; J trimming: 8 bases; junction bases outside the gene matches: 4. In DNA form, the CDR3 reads TGTGCCAGCAGACAGGGGTTCGATGAGCAGTTCTTC. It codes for CASRQGFDEQFF.

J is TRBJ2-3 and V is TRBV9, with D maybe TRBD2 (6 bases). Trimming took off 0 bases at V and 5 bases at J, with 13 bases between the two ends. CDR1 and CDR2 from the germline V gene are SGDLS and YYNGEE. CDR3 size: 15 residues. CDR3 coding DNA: TGTGCCAGCAGCGTAGGGGGACGGGGACTAGATACGCAGTATTTT. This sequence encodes CASSVGGRGLDTQYF.

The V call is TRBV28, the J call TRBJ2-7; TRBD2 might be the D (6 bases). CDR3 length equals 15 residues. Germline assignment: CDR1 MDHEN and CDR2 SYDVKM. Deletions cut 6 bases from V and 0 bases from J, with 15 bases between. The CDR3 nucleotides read TGTGCCAGCAGGTTCGGGACTCCCAGCTCCTACGAGCAGTACTTC. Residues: CASRFGTPSSYEQYF.

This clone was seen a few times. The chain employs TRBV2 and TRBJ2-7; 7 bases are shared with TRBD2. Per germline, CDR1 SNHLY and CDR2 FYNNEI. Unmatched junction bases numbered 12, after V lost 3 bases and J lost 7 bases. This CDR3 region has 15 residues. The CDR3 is CASSDSGLPLGEQYF. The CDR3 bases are TGTGCCAGCAGTGATTCGGGACTACCTCTGGGGGAGCAGTACTTC.

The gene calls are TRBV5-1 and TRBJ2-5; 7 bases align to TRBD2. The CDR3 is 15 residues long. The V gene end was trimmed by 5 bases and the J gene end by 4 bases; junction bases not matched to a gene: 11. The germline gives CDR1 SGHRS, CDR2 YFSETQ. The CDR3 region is CASSSSPGGGETQYF. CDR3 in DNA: TGCGCCAGCAGTTCTTCCCCTGGGGGGGGAGAGACCCAGTACTTC.

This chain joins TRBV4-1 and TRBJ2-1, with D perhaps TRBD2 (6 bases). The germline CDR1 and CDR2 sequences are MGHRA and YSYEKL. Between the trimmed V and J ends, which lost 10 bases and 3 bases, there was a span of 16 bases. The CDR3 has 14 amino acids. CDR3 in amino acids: CAISIGGDYNEQFF. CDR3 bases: TGCGCCATTTCGATTGGCGGGGACTACAATGAGCAGTTCTTC.

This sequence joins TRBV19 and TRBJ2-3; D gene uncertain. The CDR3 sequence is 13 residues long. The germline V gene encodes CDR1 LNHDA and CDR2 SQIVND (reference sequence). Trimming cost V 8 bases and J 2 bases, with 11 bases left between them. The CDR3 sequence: CASGRGSTDTQYF. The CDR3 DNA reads TGTGCCAGTGGCAGAGGTTCCACAGATACGCAGTATTTT. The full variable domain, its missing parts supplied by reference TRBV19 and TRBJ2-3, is DGGITQSPKYLFRKEGQNVTLSCEQNLNHDAMYWYRQDPGQGLRLIYYSQIVNDFQKGDIAEGYSVSREKKESFPLTVTSAQKNPTAFYLCASGRGSTDTQYFGPGTRLTVL.

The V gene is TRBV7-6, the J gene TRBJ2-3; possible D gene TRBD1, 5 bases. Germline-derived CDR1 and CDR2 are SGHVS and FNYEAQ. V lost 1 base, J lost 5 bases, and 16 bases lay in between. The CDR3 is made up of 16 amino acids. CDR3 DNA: TGTGCCAGCAGCTTAGTTGAAGGGGCCCCGGGAGATACGCAGTATTTT. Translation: CASSLVEGAPGDTQYF.

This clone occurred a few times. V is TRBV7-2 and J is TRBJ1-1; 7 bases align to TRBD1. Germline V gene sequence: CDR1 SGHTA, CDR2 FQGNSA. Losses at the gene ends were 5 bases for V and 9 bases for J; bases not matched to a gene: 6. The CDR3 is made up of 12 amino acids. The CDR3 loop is CASSLRDSKAFF. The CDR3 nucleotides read TGTGCCAGCAGCCTCCGGGACAGCAAAGCTTTCTTT.